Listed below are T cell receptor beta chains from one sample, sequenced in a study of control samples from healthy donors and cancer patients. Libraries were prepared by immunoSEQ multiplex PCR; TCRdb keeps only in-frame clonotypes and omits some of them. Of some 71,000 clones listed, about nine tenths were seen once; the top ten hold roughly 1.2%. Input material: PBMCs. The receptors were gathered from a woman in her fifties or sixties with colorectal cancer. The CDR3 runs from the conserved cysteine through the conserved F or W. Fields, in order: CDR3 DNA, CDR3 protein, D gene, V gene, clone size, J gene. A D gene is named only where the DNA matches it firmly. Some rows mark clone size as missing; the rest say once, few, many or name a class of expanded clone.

cdr3_nt: TGTGCCAGCAGCTTAGCGGGGACAGACGCTAACTATGGCTACACCTTC
cdr3_aa: CASSLAGTDANYGYTF
d_call: TRBD1
v_call: TRBV11-1
clone_size: -
j_call: TRBJ1-2

cdr3_nt: TGTGCTAGTGGTTTGGTACTAAGGGGAGGGGAGGGAACGGACACTGAAGCTTTCTTT
cdr3_aa: CASGLVLRGGEGTDTEAFF
d_call: -
v_call: TRBV12-5
clone_size: -
j_call: TRBJ1-1

cdr3_nt: TGTGCCAGCAGCTTAGAGACCGGGACAGGGGGCGATGAGCAGTTCTTC
cdr3_aa: CASSLETGTGGDEQFF
d_call: TRBD1
v_call: TRBV7-8
clone_size: few
j_call: TRBJ2-1

cdr3_nt: TGTGCCAGCAGTGACCGGACAGGGTGGTACTATGGCTACACCTTC
cdr3_aa: CASSDRTGWYYGYTF
d_call: TRBD1
v_call: TRBV6-1
clone_size: few
j_call: TRBJ1-2

cdr3_nt: TGTGCCAGTAGTCCGCTATTGGGGTTAACAGCCGGGGAGCTGTTTTTT
cdr3_aa: CASSPLLGLTAGELFF
d_call: -
v_call: TRBV19
clone_size: few
j_call: TRBJ2-2

cdr3_nt: TGTGCCAGCAGCCAAAACCCCAGTGAAAAACTGTTTTTT
cdr3_aa: CASSQNPSEKLFF
d_call: -
v_call: TRBV13
clone_size: -
j_call: TRBJ1-4

cdr3_nt: TGTGCCAACGAGCCGCCCCCCGGGTATGGCTACACCTTC
cdr3_aa: CANEPPPGYGYTF
d_call: -
v_call: TRBV7-8
clone_size: -
j_call: TRBJ1-2

cdr3_nt: TGTGCCAGCTCAGCCCGGGGGAATCAGCCCCAGCATTTT
cdr3_aa: CASSARGNQPQHF
d_call: -
v_call: TRBV18
clone_size: -
j_call: TRBJ1-5

cdr3_nt: TGCGCCAGCAGTGAGTCGAGGGTGGGGAACACTGAAGCTTTCTTT
cdr3_aa: CASSESRVGNTEAFF
d_call: -
v_call: TRBV10-1
clone_size: -
j_call: TRBJ1-1

cdr3_nt: TGTGCCAGCAGCTTATTCGCGGGAAACACCATATATTTT
cdr3_aa: CASSLFAGNTIYF
d_call: -
v_call: TRBV11-1
clone_size: -
j_call: TRBJ1-3

cdr3_nt: TGTGCCACCAGTGCGGGGGAGAGGCAGTACTTC
cdr3_aa: CATSAGERQYF
d_call: -
v_call: TRBV24-1
clone_size: -
j_call: TRBJ2-7

cdr3_nt: TGCAGTGCTAGTCTGGCGGAGAACACTGAAGCTTTCTTT
cdr3_aa: CSASLAENTEAFF
d_call: -
v_call: TRBV20-1
clone_size: -
j_call: TRBJ1-1

cdr3_nt: TGTGCCAGCAGCCCCCGGGGTCCTTCCTACACAGATACGCAGTATTTT
cdr3_aa: CASSPRGPSYTDTQYF
d_call: -
v_call: TRBV9
clone_size: -
j_call: TRBJ2-3

cdr3_nt: TGCGCCAGCAGCTTGGAAAGCGGGGGATACAATGAGCAGTTCTTC
cdr3_aa: CASSLESGGYNEQFF
d_call: TRBD2
v_call: TRBV5-1
clone_size: -
j_call: TRBJ2-1

cdr3_nt: TGTGCCAGTAGTGTCAGTACTAGCGGGTACTCCTACGAGCAGTACTTC
cdr3_aa: CASSVSTSGYSYEQYF
d_call: TRBD2
v_call: TRBV19
clone_size: -
j_call: TRBJ2-7

cdr3_nt: TGTGCCAGCAGCTTAGCGCCGGGGGACAGGGGGATTAGTGAGCAGTTCTTC
cdr3_aa: CASSLAPGDRGISEQFF
d_call: TRBD1
v_call: TRBV7-7
clone_size: -
j_call: TRBJ2-1

cdr3_nt: TGTGCCAGCAGCGCGAATGAGGGGAGCTCCTACAATGAGCAGTTCTTC
cdr3_aa: CASSANEGSSYNEQFF
d_call: -
v_call: TRBV9
clone_size: -
j_call: TRBJ2-1

cdr3_nt: TGTGCCATCAGTGACTCCGGGTCCTATGGCTACACCTTC
cdr3_aa: CAISDSGSYGYTF
d_call: -
v_call: TRBV10-3
clone_size: -
j_call: TRBJ1-2

cdr3_nt: TGTGCCAGCAGTGAGGGGGGCGGGAGGTACGAGCAGTACTTC
cdr3_aa: CASSEGGGRYEQYF
d_call: TRBD2
v_call: TRBV2
clone_size: -
j_call: TRBJ2-7

cdr3_nt: TGTGCCAGCAACCGAGAGCGGGTTAGCACAGATACGCAGTATTTT
cdr3_aa: CASNRERVSTDTQYF
d_call: -
v_call: TRBV7-8
clone_size: -
j_call: TRBJ2-3

cdr3_nt: TGCGCCAGCATGGTAGAAGAGGCCGGGGAGCTGTTTTTT
cdr3_aa: CASMVEEAGELFF
d_call: -
v_call: TRBV5-1
clone_size: once
j_call: TRBJ2-2

cdr3_nt: TGTGCCAGCAGCTTGGTATCCGGGGCCTCCTACAATGAGCAGTTCTTC
cdr3_aa: CASSLVSGASYNEQFF
d_call: -
v_call: TRBV5-4
clone_size: -
j_call: TRBJ2-1

cdr3_nt: TGTGCCAGCAGCCTTCACCACCCGGGCCGTATGAACGCTGAAGCTTTCTTT
cdr3_aa: CASSLHHPGRMNAEAFF
d_call: -
v_call: TRBV3-1/TRBV3-2
clone_size: -
j_call: TRBJ1-1

cdr3_nt: TGTGCCACCTCCCAAGGGAACATTCAGTACTTC
cdr3_aa: CATSQGNIQYF
d_call: -
v_call: TRBV10-3
clone_size: -
j_call: TRBJ2-4

cdr3_nt: TGTGCCAGCAGCTTAGACGGGAATCAGCCCCAGCATTTT
cdr3_aa: CASSLDGNQPQHF
d_call: -
v_call: TRBV11-2
clone_size: -
j_call: TRBJ1-5

cdr3_nt: TGTGCCAGCACGGAACAGGGGGTAACAGATACGCAGTATTTT
cdr3_aa: CASTEQGVTDTQYF
d_call: TRBD1
v_call: TRBV6-5
clone_size: -
j_call: TRBJ2-3

cdr3_nt: TGTGCCAGCACCCTGACTAGCGGAAAAGACGGCGAGCAGTACTTC
cdr3_aa: CASTLTSGKDGEQYF
d_call: TRBD2
v_call: TRBV7-6
clone_size: -
j_call: TRBJ2-7

cdr3_nt: TGTGCCAGCAGCCAAGCCCGGCGGGCTGAAGCTTTCTTT
cdr3_aa: CASSQARRAEAFF
d_call: -
v_call: TRBV3-1/TRBV3-2
clone_size: -
j_call: TRBJ1-1

cdr3_nt: TGTGCCAGTAGTATCGGCTATGGGGGTGGTGATAATTCACCCCTCCACTTT
cdr3_aa: CASSIGYGGGDNSPLHF
d_call: -
v_call: TRBV19
clone_size: -
j_call: TRBJ1-6

cdr3_nt: TGTGCCAGCAGCGCCCACCTGACAGGAATGAACACTGAAGCTTTCTTT
cdr3_aa: CASSAHLTGMNTEAFF
d_call: -
v_call: TRBV9
clone_size: -
j_call: TRBJ1-1

cdr3_nt: TGTGCCAGCAGCTTAGTTGCGAACACCGGGGAGCTGTTTTTT
cdr3_aa: CASSLVANTGELFF
d_call: -
v_call: TRBV7-9
clone_size: -
j_call: TRBJ2-2

cdr3_nt: TGTGCCAGCAGCCTAGGGTCCCGGGAAGAGCAGTACTTC
cdr3_aa: CASSLGSREEQYF
d_call: -
v_call: TRBV7-8
clone_size: -
j_call: TRBJ2-7

cdr3_nt: TGTGCCAGCAGCGTAGGGACAGGGTATGAAAAACTGTTTTTT
cdr3_aa: CASSVGTGYEKLFF
d_call: TRBD1
v_call: TRBV9
clone_size: -
j_call: TRBJ1-4

cdr3_nt: TGTGCCAGCAGACCTGGGGACAGGGAGGTCAGGGAGCTGTTTTTT
cdr3_aa: CASRPGDREVRELFF
d_call: TRBD1
v_call: TRBV5-4
clone_size: once
j_call: TRBJ2-2

cdr3_nt: TGCGCCAGCACTCTAGCGGCGCGCGGCACAGATACGCAGTATTTT
cdr3_aa: CASTLAARGTDTQYF
d_call: TRBD2
v_call: TRBV5-1
clone_size: -
j_call: TRBJ2-3

cdr3_nt: TGTGCCAGCAGCTTATCCCGGGACAGGGAAGAGACCCAGTACTTC
cdr3_aa: CASSLSRDREETQYF
d_call: TRBD1
v_call: TRBV7-9
clone_size: -
j_call: TRBJ2-5

cdr3_nt: TGTGCCAGTAGTGTCCGGGACAGCCAAGAGACCCAGTACTTC
cdr3_aa: CASSVRDSQETQYF
d_call: TRBD1
v_call: TRBV19
clone_size: -
j_call: TRBJ2-5

cdr3_nt: TGTGCCAGCAGCCCCCGGGACAGGGGAGGTACAGATACGCAGTATTTT
cdr3_aa: CASSPRDRGGTDTQYF
d_call: TRBD1
v_call: TRBV7-8
clone_size: -
j_call: TRBJ2-3

cdr3_nt: TGCGCCAGCAGCCAAGATACAGCGGGAGGAGGGAATGAGCAGTTCTTC
cdr3_aa: CASSQDTAGGGNEQFF
d_call: TRBD2
v_call: TRBV4-1
clone_size: -
j_call: TRBJ2-1

cdr3_nt: TGTGCCACCAGTGATCCCCAGCAGAACTATGGCTACACCTTC
cdr3_aa: CATSDPQQNYGYTF
d_call: -
v_call: TRBV24-1
clone_size: -
j_call: TRBJ1-2

cdr3_nt: TGTGCCAGCAGTGAATTACAGGCCGGCGGGCCCCAGCATTTT
cdr3_aa: CASSELQAGGPQHF
d_call: -
v_call: TRBV6-1
clone_size: -
j_call: TRBJ1-5

cdr3_nt: TGTGCCAGCAGCTCCGTCGGGGGAGGGACCGGGGAGCTGTTTTTT
cdr3_aa: CASSSVGGGTGELFF
d_call: TRBD2
v_call: TRBV7-8
clone_size: -
j_call: TRBJ2-2

cdr3_nt: TGTGCCAGTAGTATAGATATCAGGTTCTATGGCTACACCTTC
cdr3_aa: CASSIDIRFYGYTF
d_call: -
v_call: TRBV19
clone_size: -
j_call: TRBJ1-2

cdr3_nt: TGTGCCAGCAGCCAACTGTTTCGGACAGGGATGGACGAGCAGTACTTC
cdr3_aa: CASSQLFRTGMDEQYF
d_call: TRBD1
v_call: TRBV5-6
clone_size: once
j_call: TRBJ2-7

cdr3_nt: TGTGCCAGCAGCGACACATCACTAGCGGGGAGCTCCTACGAGCAGTACTTC
cdr3_aa: CASSDTSLAGSSYEQYF
d_call: TRBD2
v_call: TRBV11-2
clone_size: -
j_call: TRBJ2-7

cdr3_nt: TGTGCCAGCAGCTTAGATCAAACTGGAAGGGCTGAGCAGTTCTTC
cdr3_aa: CASSLDQTGRAEQFF
d_call: -
v_call: TRBV11-3
clone_size: -
j_call: TRBJ2-1

cdr3_nt: TGTGCCAGCTCACCAGACAGGGTGGAGGAGACCCAGTACTTC
cdr3_aa: CASSPDRVEETQYF
d_call: TRBD1
v_call: TRBV18
clone_size: -
j_call: TRBJ2-5

cdr3_nt: TGCGCCAGCAGCCAAGGGGCTCCCGGAGTTACGCAGTATTTT
cdr3_aa: CASSQGAPGVTQYF
d_call: -
v_call: TRBV4-1
clone_size: few
j_call: TRBJ2-3

cdr3_nt: TGTGCCACCAGCATCTCAACAGGGGCGAACACCGGGGAGCTGTTTTTT
cdr3_aa: CATSISTGANTGELFF
d_call: TRBD1
v_call: TRBV15
clone_size: -
j_call: TRBJ2-2

cdr3_nt: TGTGCCAGCAGTCCAGGATCCGGGACAGGGTCTTTGTTATCAGAGACCCAGTACTTC
cdr3_aa: CASSPGSGTGSLLSETQYF
d_call: TRBD1
v_call: TRBV28
clone_size: -
j_call: TRBJ2-5

cdr3_nt: TGTGCCAGCAGTTACGAGCACGAGCAGTACTTC
cdr3_aa: CASSYEHEQYF
d_call: -
v_call: TRBV6-5
clone_size: -
j_call: TRBJ2-7

cdr3_nt: TGTGCCAGCAGACCCACAGGGAGAGACACTGAAGCTTTCTTT
cdr3_aa: CASRPTGRDTEAFF
d_call: -
v_call: TRBV2
clone_size: -
j_call: TRBJ1-1

cdr3_nt: TGTGCCAGTAGTAAGGACAGGGCCACCGGATCGCTCGAAAAACTGTTTTTT
cdr3_aa: CASSKDRATGSLEKLFF
d_call: TRBD1
v_call: TRBV19
clone_size: -
j_call: TRBJ1-4

cdr3_nt: TGTGCCAGCAGTTCCACGAACACCGGGGAGCTGTTTTTT
cdr3_aa: CASSSTNTGELFF
d_call: -
v_call: TRBV12-3/TRBV12-4
clone_size: -
j_call: TRBJ2-2

cdr3_nt: TGCGCCAGCAGTGAGTCGGGACAGGTCGATAATGAGCAGTTCTTC
cdr3_aa: CASSESGQVDNEQFF
d_call: TRBD1
v_call: TRBV10-1
clone_size: -
j_call: TRBJ2-1

cdr3_nt: TGTGCCAGCTCACCGGGACTAAGGGAAAAAGAGACCCAGTACTTC
cdr3_aa: CASSPGLREKETQYF
d_call: TRBD2
v_call: TRBV18
clone_size: -
j_call: TRBJ2-5

cdr3_nt: TGTGCCAGCAGTGAAGAACCCCTTAGCTCCCAGTACTTC
cdr3_aa: CASSEEPLSSQYF
d_call: -
v_call: TRBV6-1
clone_size: -
j_call: TRBJ2-5